This note documents a single T cell receptor (beta chain) sequence. No antigen is known for it. This CDR3 spans 19 amino acids. Germline V gene data show CDR1 as SGHAT and CDR2 as FQNNGV. The data derive from a study of T cells expressing NK-cell markers. Findings and caveats of the study: Of CD8+ T cells, 1.0-7.0% belonged to dominant NKG2C+ clonotypes in 5 to 7 donors. Leadership of the CD3+CD56-NKG2C+ fraction also belonged to these clonotypes in four donors.

Researchers built TCR beta cDNA using 5'RACE template switching with UMIs. Following a re-call of the 5' RACE reads, TCRdb has one entry per CDR3 protein and lacks DNA. Reported are roughly 390,000 distinct CDR3 sequences; the ten largest clones contain roughly 5.2%. Material for sequencing was blood T cells: a sorted CD56 or NKG2C T cell subset, CD4+ or CD8+ T cells, or bulk PBMC T cells (not recorded which). This sequence originates from a man aged 18-70 years in good health. The genes are TRBV11-2 and TRBJ2-6; without DNA, the TCRdb call of TRBD1 cannot be checked. This CDR3 reads CASSLDPDRYISGANVLTF.